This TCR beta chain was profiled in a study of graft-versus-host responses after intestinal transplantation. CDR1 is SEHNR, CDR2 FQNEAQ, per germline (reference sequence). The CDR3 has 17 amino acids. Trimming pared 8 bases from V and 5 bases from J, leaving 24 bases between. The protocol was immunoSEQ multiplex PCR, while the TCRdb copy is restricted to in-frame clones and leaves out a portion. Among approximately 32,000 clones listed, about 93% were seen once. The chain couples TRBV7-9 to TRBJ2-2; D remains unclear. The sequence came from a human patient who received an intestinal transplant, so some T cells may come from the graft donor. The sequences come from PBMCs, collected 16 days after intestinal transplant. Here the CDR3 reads CASRIWARVPKTGELFF. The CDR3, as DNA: TGTGCCAGCCGCATTTGGGCTAGGGTCCCAAAGACCGGGGAGCTGTTTTTT.